This T cell receptor (beta chain) emerged from a study of identical twins. A few counts support this clonotype. The CDR3 runs to 14 residues. With 2 bases clipped from V and 5 bases from J, the junction kept 3 bases outside the gene matches. CDR1 and CDR2 from the germline V gene are SGHTA and FQGNSA. TCRdb redid the calling of the 5' RACE reads with MiXCR, one entry per CDR3 protein. In the table there are 250,000 or so distinct CDR3 sequences, roughly 7% of which are singletons. All donors were healthy Caucasians. Another study also made use of these data, one on yellow fever vaccine responses in identical twins.

This chain uses TRBV7-2 with TRBJ2-3, with 8 bases identical to TRBD2. Sequencing used memory (CD45RO+) T cells sorted from blood. This receptor was obtained from a woman aged 18-30 years in good health. The CDR3 here is CASSLTGGRDTQYF. CDR3 bases: TGTGCCAGCAGCTTAACGGGGGGGCGAGATACGCAGTATTTT.